This is a list of T cell receptor beta chains from one sample in a study of shared clonotypes between healthy human individuals. TCRdb keeps only in-frame clones here, not all; method: immunoSEQ multiplex PCR. This table holds some 1.5 million clones, 95% to 99% found once. What was sequenced was naive CD4+ T cells sorted from blood. The receptors come from a man younger than 45 in good health. Both conserved end residues are part of each CDR3. D genes are given only for firm matches. Size values are once, few and many counts, or a class for expanded clones, and some rows have none.

clone_size j_call v_call d_call cdr3_aa cdr3_nt
NA TRBJ1-1 TRBV7-2 NA CASSLDFLLTEAFF TGTGCCAGCAGCTTAGATTTTCTGCTCACTGAAGCTTTCTTT
NA TRBJ1-4 TRBV7-8 NA CASSPPGGRNNEKLFF TGTGCCAGCAGCCCTCCCGGGGGGAGGAACAATGAAAAACTGTTTTTT
NA TRBJ2-7 TRBV5-1 NA CASSLDRRLNEQYF TGCGCCAGCAGCTTGGACAGGAGACTGAACGAGCAGTACTTC
NA TRBJ2-6 TRBV19 NA CASSAYWTISGANVLTF TGTGCCAGTAGTGCTTACTGGACAATCTCTGGGGCCAACGTCCTGACTTTC
once TRBJ2-3 TRBV5-1 TRBD2 CASSFSRESTDTQYF TGCGCCAGCAGCTTCTCGCGGGAGAGCACAGATACGCAGTATTTT
once TRBJ2-7 TRBV7-9 NA CASSLASGVNEQYF TGTGCCAGCAGCTTAGCCTCCGGGGTCAACGAGCAGTACTTC
NA TRBJ2-7 TRBV28 NA CASIPQQASYEQYF TGTGCCAGCATCCCCCAACAGGCGAGCTACGAGCAGTACTTC
NA TRBJ2-1 TRBV29-1 NA CSVEPRLVYNEQFF TGCAGCGTTGAACCAAGACTAGTATACAATGAGCAGTTCTTC
NA TRBJ2-2 TRBV4-1 NA CASSQDSRGLWELFF TGCGCCAGCAGCCAAGATTCCCGAGGGTTGTGGGAGCTGTTTTTT
NA TRBJ2-7 TRBV9 NA CASSVGLESSYEQYF TGTGCCAGCAGCGTAGGACTAGAAAGCTCCTACGAGCAGTACTTC
NA TRBJ1-5 TRBV27 TRBD1 CASSPYRAGGALGNQPQHF TGTGCCAGCAGTCCCTACCGTGCAGGGGGCGCGTTGGGCAATCAGCCCCAGCATTTT
NA TRBJ1-1 TRBV18 TRBD1 CASSRSTGTGLEAFF TGTGCCAGCTCACGATCAACGGGGACAGGCTTAGAAGCTTTCTTT
NA TRBJ2-3 TRBV5-6 TRBD2 CASSPSGASSTDTQYF TGTGCCAGCAGCCCTAGCGGAGCGTCTAGCACAGATACGCAGTATTTT
NA TRBJ1-3 TRBV18 NA CASSPLVIRNTIYF TGTGCCAGCTCACCACTGGTGATTCGAAACACCATATATTTT
once TRBJ2-7 TRBV10-1 NA CASRARYYEQYF TGCGCCAGCAGGGCACGATACTACGAGCAGTACTTC
NA TRBJ2-2 TRBV19 NA CASSPSANTGELFF TGTGCCAGTAGTCCGTCGGCTAACACCGGGGAGCTGTTTTTT
NA TRBJ2-7 TRBV5-1 TRBD2 CASSFGREGLQYYEQYF TGCGCCAGCAGCTTTGGGCGGGAGGGCCTCCAATACTACGAGCAGTACTTC
NA TRBJ1-5 TRBV4-1 TRBD1 CASSPGQDSNQPQHF TGCGCCAGCAGCCCGGGACAGGATAGCAATCAGCCCCAGCATTTT
NA TRBJ1-1 TRBV27 NA CASSLGPLNTEAFF TGTGCCAGCAGTTTAGGTCCGTTGAACACTGAAGCTTTCTTT
NA TRBJ1-1 TRBV5-5 NA CASSLSPLGSEDTEAFF TGTGCCAGCAGCTTGTCCCCCTTGGGATCAGAGGACACTGAAGCTTTCTTT
NA TRBJ1-3 TRBV18 NA CASSPPWGSGNTIYF TGTGCCAGCTCACCCCCATGGGGCTCTGGAAACACCATATATTTT
NA TRBJ1-1 TRBV11-1 NA CASSLVPGNTEAFF TGTGCCAGCAGCTTAGTCCCGGGGAACACTGAAGCTTTCTTT
NA TRBJ1-1 TRBV5-1 NA CASSLATYTEAFF TGCGCCAGCAGCTTGGCTACCTACACTGAAGCTTTCTTT
NA TRBJ1-1 TRBV5-8 NA CASSLWLGVSGDTEAFF TGTGCCAGCAGCTTGTGGTTGGGGGTTAGCGGCGACACTGAAGCTTTCTTT
NA TRBJ1-2 TRBV28 TRBD1 CASRTGQGLGGYTF TGTGCCAGCAGGACCGGACAGGGTTTAGGTGGCTACACCTTC
NA TRBJ2-3 TRBV28 NA CASSLLGGVTQYF TGTGCCAGCAGTTTACTTGGGGGCGTTACGCAGTATTTT
NA TRBJ2-1 TRBV18 TRBD2 CASSLPTSSGVGNEQFF TGTGCCAGCTCCCTTCCAACGTCTAGCGGGGTGGGCAATGAGCAGTTCTTC
NA TRBJ2-7 TRBV28 NA CASGGGYEQYF TGTGCCAGCGGAGGGGGGTACGAGCAGTACTTC
once TRBJ2-1 TRBV4-3 TRBD2 CASSREVPGLGGEQFF TGCGCCAGCAGCCGAGAGGTGCCGGGACTAGGGGGGGAGCAGTTCTTC
NA TRBJ2-7 TRBV5-1 NA CASSLSAESSYEQYF TGCGCCAGCAGCTTGTCTGCGGAGAGCTCCTACGAGCAGTACTTC
NA TRBJ1-2 TRBV29-1 TRBD1 CSVRDSASLFGYTF TGCAGCGTCCGGGACAGCGCGTCCCTTTTTGGCTACACCTTC
NA TRBJ2-4 TRBV15 TRBD1 CATSRNKQGAKNIQYF TGTGCCACCAGCAGAAACAAACAGGGGGCCAAAAACATTCAGTACTTC
NA TRBJ2-7 TRBV15 NA CATSRDKGYEQYF TGTGCCACCAGCAGAGATAAGGGCTACGAGCAGTACTTC
NA TRBJ2-7 TRBV10-1 NA CASSEGVYEQYF TGCGCCAGCAGTGAGGGGGTCTACGAGCAGTACTTC
NA TRBJ2-1 TRBV10-3 NA CAIRTESTNEQFF TGTGCCATCAGGACGGAGAGTACGAATGAGCAGTTCTTC
NA TRBJ2-7 TRBV5-1 TRBD2 CASSMGLAGGPGFDEQYF TGCGCCAGCAGCATGGGACTAGCGGGAGGGCCCGGATTCGACGAGCAGTACTTC
NA TRBJ1-1 TRBV11-2 NA CASRKVGTSMNTEAFF TGTGCCAGCAGGAAGGTAGGGACGTCGATGAACACTGAAGCTTTCTTT
NA TRBJ2-2 TRBV5-1 NA CASSPPSLASEDRELFF TGCGCCAGCAGCCCACCTTCGCTAGCGTCGGAGGACCGGGAGCTGTTTTTT
NA TRBJ2-7 TRBV11-1 NA CASSSPTGVTYEQYF TGTGCCAGCAGCTCCCCGACGGGAGTCACTTACGAGCAGTACTTC
once TRBJ2-4 TRBV27 NA CASQPLTRGIQYF TGTGCCAGCCAACCCCTCACCAGAGGCATTCAGTACTTC
NA TRBJ1-1 TRBV11-2 NA CASSLFEGEAFF TGTGCCAGCAGCTTATTCGAAGGGGAAGCTTTCTTT
NA TRBJ2-3 TRBV19 TRBD1 CASSRQGPPAPDTQYF TGTGCCAGTAGTCGACAGGGTCCGCCAGCGCCAGATACGCAGTATTTT
NA TRBJ2-5 TRBV7-3 NA CASSGDSGGETQYF TGTGCCAGCAGCGGCGACTCTGGGGGCGAGACCCAGTACTTC
NA TRBJ1-2 TRBV28 NA CASSFRPLNYGYTF TGTGCCAGCAGTTTTCGTCCCCTCAACTATGGCTACACCTTC
NA TRBJ2-1 TRBV30 TRBD2 CAWSLAGLYNEQFF TGTGCCTGGAGTCTAGCGGGATTGTACAATGAGCAGTTCTTC
NA TRBJ2-7 TRBV2 NA CASSVDSYEQYF TGTGCCAGCAGTGTTGACAGCTACGAGCAGTACTTC
once TRBJ1-3 TRBV28 TRBD1 CASRPLTGQGLHF TGTGCCAGCAGGCCCCTCACGGGACAGGGGTTACATTTT
NA TRBJ2-5 TRBV20-1 NA CSASPQETQYF TGCAGTGCTAGTCCCCAAGAGACCCAGTACTTC
NA TRBJ1-2 TRBV12-2 NA CASRFPPGPRTGYGYTF TGTGCAAGTCGCTTTCCACCCGGCCCCAGGACAGGGTATGGCTACACCTTC
NA TRBJ1-1 TRBV25-1 NA CASTLRHRNTEAFF TGTGCCAGCACACTCAGGCATCGGAACACTGAAGCTTTCTTT
once TRBJ2-7 TRBV28 NA CASTLPGGSYEQYF TGTGCCAGCACGCTACCTGGGGGCTCCTACGAGCAGTACTTC
NA TRBJ1-2 TRBV21-1 NA CASSKGRSENTNYGYTF TGTGCCAGCAGCAAAGGGCGCTCAGAAAATACTAACTATGGCTACACCTTC
NA TRBJ2-1 TRBV18 NA CASSRPNRRALSYNEQFF TGTGCCAGCTCACGACCTAACAGGAGGGCCCTCTCCTACAATGAGCAGTTCTTC
NA TRBJ2-6 TRBV11-2 TRBD2 CASRVAGSPPGANVLTF TGTGCCAGCAGGGTAGCGGGATCCCCTCCTGGGGCCAACGTCCTGACTTTC
NA TRBJ1-2 TRBV5-6 NA CASSLDFYGYTF TGTGCCAGCAGCTTGGACTTCTATGGCTACACCTTC
NA TRBJ2-7 TRBV12-2 NA CASRFPAACSDRVWLPESYEQYF TGTGCAAGTCGCTTTCCCGCCGCCTGCTCGGACAGGGTCTGGCTTCCAGAATCCTACGAGCAGTACTTC
NA TRBJ2-7 TRBV20-1 TRBD1 CGGTGGYEQYF TGCGGAGGGACAGGGGGCTACGAGCAGTACTTC
NA TRBJ1-5 TRBV10-2 TRBD1 CASSTIQGRANQPQHF TGCGCCAGCAGCACCATACAGGGGAGGGCCAATCAGCCCCAGCATTTT
NA TRBJ2-7 TRBV5-1 TRBD1 CASSLEGQAYEQYF TGCGCCAGCAGCTTGGAGGGACAGGCCTACGAGCAGTACTTC
few TRBJ2-2 TRBV9 NA CASSVGSQGVSGELFF TGTGCCAGCAGCGTAGGAAGTCAGGGTGTCTCCGGGGAGCTGTTTTTT